These T cell receptor beta chains were read from a single sample in a study of blood T cell repertoires in COVID-19. Measured with immunoSEQ multiplex PCR; TCRdb has only the in-frame clones, and not every one. There are fewer than 350,000 clones in the sample; about four fifths occur only once, and around 3.2% lies in the top ten. The specimen was peripheral blood. These receptors were obtained from a woman in her fifties or sixties with active or convalescent COVID-19. CDR3s include the opening cysteine and the closing phenylalanine or tryptophan. D genes are given only for firm matches. A clone size is listed for some rows: how often the clone was seen (once, few, many), or a class if it is expanded.

abundance,d_gene,j_gene,v_gene,CDR3nt,CDR3aa
-,TRBD1,TRBJ1-1,TRBV28,TGTGCCAGCAGTTTGGACAGGGAAGCTTTCTTT,CASSLDREAFF
-,-,TRBJ1-1,TRBV4-3,TGCGCCAGCAGCCAAGCGGGTCGGGGGTGGACTGAAGCTTTCTTT,CASSQAGRGWTEAFF
-,TRBD1,TRBJ1-1,TRBV6-5,TGTGCCAGCAGCACAGGGGGCGTGGACACTGAAGCTTTCTTT,CASSTGGVDTEAFF
-,TRBD1,TRBJ1-1,TRBV28,TGTGCCAGCACCCGGGACAGTGAAGCTTTCTTT,CASTRDSEAFF
few,-,TRBJ2-7,TRBV15,TGTGCCACCAGCCCCGCCAGGGCAGGAAGTTTCTACGAGCAGTACTTC,CATSPARAGSFYEQYF
-,-,TRBJ2-5,TRBV30,TGTGCCTGTAAAGCGGAACAAGAGACCCAGTACTTC,CACKAEQETQYF
-,TRBD1,TRBJ1-1,TRBV25-1,TGTGCCAGCAGTGAACCCAGCGGACAGGGGCTCACTGAAGCTTTCTTT,CASSEPSGQGLTEAFF
-,TRBD1,TRBJ1-4,TRBV7-9,TGTGCCAGCAGCTTAAGCGACAGGGCCTCTGAAAAACTGTTTTTT,CASSLSDRASEKLFF
-,TRBD2,TRBJ2-3,TRBV9,TGTGCCAGCAGCGTAGAGGGGGGACTAGCGGGGAGCTTTAGCACAGATACGCAGTATTTT,CASSVEGGLAGSFSTDTQYF
-,TRBD2,TRBJ2-1,TRBV7-6,TGTGCCAGCAGCTTATTTGCACCGACTAGCGGGGGGGATGAGCAGTTCTTC,CASSLFAPTSGGDEQFF
-,-,TRBJ1-1,TRBV3-1/TRBV3-2,TGTGCCAGCAGCCTGACAGGATCGAACACTGAAGCTTTCTTT,CASSLTGSNTEAFF
-,-,TRBJ2-1,TRBV10-3,TGTGCCATCAGTGGCCCTGCTACTCGGCCCGGGGAGCAGTTCTTC,CAISGPATRPGEQFF
-,-,TRBJ1-5,TRBV28,TGTGCCAGCAGTTTCGGGGGCAATCAGCCCCAGCATTTT,CASSFGGNQPQHF
-,-,TRBJ1-2,TRBV7-8,TGTGCCAGCAGCCGGGAGGGGGGGTATGGTTCCTATGGCTACACCTTC,CASSREGGYGSYGYTF
-,-,TRBJ2-1,TRBV24-1,TGTGCCACCAGTGACAACTACAATGAGCAGTTCTTC,CATSDNYNEQFF
-,-,TRBJ1-6,TRBV4-1,TGCGCCAGCAGCCCGACGCCGGGCTCCTATAATTCACCCCTCCACTTT,CASSPTPGSYNSPLHF
-,-,TRBJ2-3,TRBV7-3,TGTGCCAGCAGCTCAGCGGCTAGCCGGACAGATACGCAGTATTTT,CASSSAASRTDTQYF
many,-,TRBJ1-2,TRBV5-6,TGTGCCAGCAGCTCAAACCCAAGGGCGGGTGATGGCTATGGCTACACCTTC,CASSSNPRAGDGYGYTF
-,-,TRBJ2-3,TRBV9,TGTGCCAGCAGCGTAGCGTCAGTTGCCGATACGCAGTATTTT,CASSVASVADTQYF
-,TRBD1,TRBJ2-1,TRBV19,TGTGCCAGTAGTGTCGGACAGGGAGTAGCCTACAATGAGCAGTTCTTC,CASSVGQGVAYNEQFF
once,TRBD1,TRBJ2-7,TRBV7-7,TGTGCTAGCAGCCTTGGGACAGGGGGTTACTACGAGCAGTACTTC,CASSLGTGGYYEQYF
once,TRBD2,TRBJ2-1,TRBV10-3,TGTGCCACAATAGCGGGGGCTTACAATGAGCAGTTCTTC,CATIAGAYNEQFF